This passage covers 2 T cell receptor beta chains from one sample sequenced in a study of graft-versus-host responses after intestinal transplantation. These TCRs' antigens remain unknown. The method was immunoSEQ multiplex PCR; TCRdb's version includes in-frame clones alone and lacks a portion of them. The sample lists 90,000 to 150,000 clones; roughly 93% were seen once. The material was unstimulated CD4+ T cells sorted from spleen or lymph node cells, obtained before intestinal transplant. These receptors all stem from a human donor who received an intestinal transplant.

The chain combines TRBV28 with TRBJ2-2; unclear D gene. CDR3 length: 14 amino acids. Trimming shortened V by 6 bases and J by 2 bases, and 10 bases separated the two germline ends. CDR1 and CDR2 from the germline V gene are MDHEN and SYDVKM. The CDR3 sequence: CASRNTRNTGELFF. CDR3 nucleotides: TGTGCCAGCAGAAATACCAGAAACACCGGGGAGCTGTTTTTT. The full variable domain, completed using reference TRBV28 and TRBJ2-2, is DVKVTQSSRYLVKRTGEKVFLECVQDMDHENMFWYRQDPGLGLRLIYFSYDVKMKEKGDIPEGYSVSREKKERFSLILESASTNQTSMYLCASRNTRNTGELFFGEGSRLTVL.

The chain uses TRBV7-8 and TRBJ1-3; D is possibly TRBD1 (6 bases). V lost 1 base to trimming and J lost 2 bases, with 9 bases between them. The CDR3 has 15 amino acids. Germline V gives CDR1 SGHVS, CDR2 FQNEAQ. CDR3 protein: CASSLVSGAGNTIYF. The DNA of the CDR3 is TGTGCCAGCAGCTTAGTATCAGGGGCTGGAAACACCATATATTTT.